This TCR beta chain was identified during a study of blood T cell repertoires in COVID-19. Across the study: The United States, Italy and Spain supplied acute and convalescent COVID-19 samples. The cDNA or gDNA used as material had been derived from T cells, B-cell-depleted T cells, or PBMCs.

Trimming at V came to 5 bases and at J to 8 bases, leaving 2 bases not matched to a gene. Germline CDR1 is SGHTA and CDR2 is FQGNSA. CDR3 length: 12 amino acids. Living in 24 US areas, the participants were between roughly 18 and 90 years of age. Cohorts were determined from participant-reported clinical history. Clones were sequenced by immunoSEQ multiplex PCR, and TCRdb holds only the in-frame ones, with some missing. The table lists under 250,000 clones, 65% to 90% of them singletons, with about 8.2% in the top ten. Sequenced input: PBMCs or T cells enriched from blood (not recorded which). This TCR was sampled from a woman aged 45-65 years with acute COVID-19. V is TRBV7-2 and J is TRBJ1-3, with TRBD1 identical over 8 bases. CDR3 DNA: TGTGCCAGCAGCCCACAGGGGGACACCATATATTTT. Protein sequence: CASSPQGDTIYF.